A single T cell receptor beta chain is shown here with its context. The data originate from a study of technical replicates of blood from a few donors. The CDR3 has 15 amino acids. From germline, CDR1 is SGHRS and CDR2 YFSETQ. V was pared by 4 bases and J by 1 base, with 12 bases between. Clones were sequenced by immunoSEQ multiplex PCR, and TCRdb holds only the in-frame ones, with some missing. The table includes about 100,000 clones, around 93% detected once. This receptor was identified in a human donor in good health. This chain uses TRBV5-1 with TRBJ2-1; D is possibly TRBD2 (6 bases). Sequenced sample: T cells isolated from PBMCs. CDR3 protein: CASSPGDGSYNEQFF. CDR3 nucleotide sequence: TGCGCCAGCAGCCCGGGAGATGGGTCCTACAATGAGCAGTTCTTC.